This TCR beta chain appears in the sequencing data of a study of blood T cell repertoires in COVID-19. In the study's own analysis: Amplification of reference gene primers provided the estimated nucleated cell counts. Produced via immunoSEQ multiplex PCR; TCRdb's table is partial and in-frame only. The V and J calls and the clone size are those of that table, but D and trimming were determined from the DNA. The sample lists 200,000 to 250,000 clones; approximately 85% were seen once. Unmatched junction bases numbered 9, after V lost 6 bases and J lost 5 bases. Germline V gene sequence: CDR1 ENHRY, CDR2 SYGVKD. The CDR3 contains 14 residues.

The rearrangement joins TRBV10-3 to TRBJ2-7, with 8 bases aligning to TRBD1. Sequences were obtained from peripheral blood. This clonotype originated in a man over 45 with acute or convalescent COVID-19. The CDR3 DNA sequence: TGTGCCATCAGACCGACCGACAGGGGCCACGAGCAGTACTTC. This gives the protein CAIRPTDRGHEQYF.